This T cell receptor beta chain is from a study of cytomegalovirus exposure and HLA in healthy donors. Some clones are missing from TCRdb's copy, which holds only in-frame ones; the method was immunoSEQ multiplex PCR. This sample yields 140,000 or so clones, of which around 89% are seen a single time; around 6% belongs to the top ten. Germline CDR1 and CDR2: SGDLS and YYNGEE. J lost 2 bases, V lost 3 bases, and 6 bases had no gene match. The CDR3 has 16 residues. This clonotype was sampled from a woman aged 25-40 years in good health and CMV-seropositive. The chain joins TRBV9 to TRBJ2-1; 9 bases align to TRBD2. Sample: PBMCs. DNA of the CDR3: TGTGCCAGCAGCGCCAGGACTAGCGAGACCTACAATGAGCAGTTCTTC. Protein sequence: CASSARTSETYNEQFF. Drawing the rest from reference TRBV9 and TRBJ2-1, the complete variable domain is DSGVTQTPKHLITATGQRVTLRCSPRSGDLSVYWYQQSLDQGLQFLIQYYNGEERAKGNILERFSAQQFPDLHSELNLSSLELGDSALYFCASSARTSETYNEQFFGPGTRLTVL.